In its sample, the clone carrying this T cell receptor (beta chain) was seen many times. The data were taken from a study of human T cells and chemical hapten exposure. Time point indicated: pre-sensitization, week 0. The sample's treatment: therapeutic diphenylcyclopropenone sensitization with weekly scalp DPC. Every donor had alopecia and was 18 to 70 years old; all were suitable for DPC. Researchers extracted total RNA from unfractionated whole blood. Between the trimmed V and J ends, which lost 2 bases and 1 base, there was a span of 9 bases. The CDR3 contains 15 residues. Germline V gene lookup returns CDR1 SNHLY and CDR2 FYNNEI. TCRdb re-derived calls from the RACE reads in MiXCR, one entry per CDR3 protein. The sample includes more than 80,000 distinct CDR3 sequences, about 10% seen only once; the top ten take around 3.3%.

The rearrangement links TRBV2 to TRBJ1-3; D possibly corresponds to TRBD1 (5 bases). The sample here was whole blood, taken in connection with sensitization to the hapten diphenylcyclopropenone (DPC). This receptor was taken from a woman aged 55 to 70 with alopecia areata. Some clones in this sample may be carry-over from other donors' samples. The CDR3 sequence is CASSEFKGSGNTIYF. For the CDR3, the DNA is TGTGCCAGCAGTGAATTTAAGGGGTCTGGAAACACCATATATTTT.